This is a list of T cell receptor beta chains from one sample in a study of blood T cell repertoires in COVID-19. The method was immunoSEQ multiplex PCR; TCRdb's version includes in-frame clones alone and lacks a portion of them. The table shows 130,000 to 150,000 clones, with almost 90% occurring only once. The sample taken for sequencing was peripheral blood. The receptor source for this set is a man aged 45-65 years with active or convalescent COVID-19. Each CDR3 is given with its conserved first and last residue. D genes are given only for firm matches. Clone size is shown for a subset of rows, as once, few, many or a class of expanded clone.

V gene,D gene,J gene,clone size,CDR3 protein,CDR3 DNA
TRBV5-1,TRBD1,TRBJ1-1,few,CASSLITGGRTEAFF,TGCGCCAGCAGCTTGATCACAGGGGGAAGAACTGAAGCTTTCTTT
TRBV7-9,TRBD1,TRBJ1-1,.,CASSFGQGLTVAFF,TGTGCCAGCAGCTTTGGACAGGGGCTCACCGTGGCTTTCTTT
TRBV11-2,.,TRBJ2-5,few,CASRPPSAGKETQYF,TGTGCCAGCCGCCCTCCTAGCGCGGGGAAAGAGACCCAGTACTTC
TRBV4-1,TRBD1,TRBJ1-2,.,CASANLQGAGYGYTF,TGCGCCAGCGCCAACCTTCAGGGGGCGGGCTATGGCTACACCTTC
TRBV5-1,.,TRBJ2-1,.,CASSARLAYNEQFF,TGCGCCAGCAGTGCGAGACTAGCCTACAATGAGCAGTTCTTC
TRBV2,.,TRBJ2-1,.,CASSGQNNEQFF,TGTGCCAGCAGTGGACAGAACAATGAGCAGTTCTTC
TRBV9,.,TRBJ2-7,once,CASSLRDTAYEQYF,TGTGCCAGCAGCCTCCGGGACACCGCCTACGAGCAGTACTTC
TRBV19,.,TRBJ2-1,.,CASSIERPGLTFYNEQFF,TGTGCCAGTAGTATAGAGCGACCGGGACTCACCTTTTACAATGAGCAGTTCTTC
TRBV28,.,TRBJ2-3,.,CASSLGLRTDTQYF,TGTGCCAGCAGCCTGGGGCTCCGAACAGATACGCAGTATTTT
TRBV6-6,.,TRBJ2-1,.,CASSFDGANNEQFF,TGTGCCAGCAGCTTTGATGGGGCCAACAATGAGCAGTTCTTC
TRBV4-1,.,TRBJ1-1,.,CASSQGHRNTEAFF,TGCGCCAGCAGCCAAGGACACCGGAACACTGAAGCTTTCTTT
TRBV5-1,TRBD2,TRBJ2-5,.,CASSLRVAGDGTQYF,TGCGCCAGCAGCTTGAGGGTAGCGGGAGATGGGACCCAGTACTTC
TRBV7-3,TRBD2,TRBJ2-5,.,CASSLGVLAGTETQYF,TGTGCCAGCAGCTTAGGTGTGCTAGCGGGAACGGAGACCCAGTACTTC
TRBV28,.,TRBJ2-7,.,CASSFVERSYEQYF,TGTGCCAGCAGTTTCGTGGAGCGATCCTACGAGCAGTACTTC
TRBV5-1,.,TRBJ2-3,few,CASSTGFNTDTQYF,TGCGCCAGCAGCACAGGGTTTAACACAGATACGCAGTATTTT
TRBV28,TRBD1,TRBJ2-5,.,CASSLSGTGRGETQYF,TGTGCCAGCAGCCTATCCGGGACAGGGAGGGGAGAGACCCAGTACTTC
TRBV10-3,TRBD1,TRBJ2-5,.,CAISLDRGVAETQYF,TGTGCCATCAGTCTGGACAGGGGGGTGGCAGAGACCCAGTACTTC
TRBV6-1,TRBD2,TRBJ2-3,.,CASSGRGGEWSDTQYF,TGTGCCAGCAGTGGCCGGGGGGGAGAATGGTCAGATACGCAGTATTTT
TRBV4-1,.,TRBJ1-5,.,CASSQATNQPQHF,TGCGCCAGCAGCCAAGCAACAAATCAGCCCCAGCATTTT
TRBV28,TRBD1,TRBJ2-7,.,CASSRGYVYEQYF,TGTGCCAGCAGCAGGGGGTATGTCTACGAGCAGTACTTC
TRBV3-1/TRBV3-2,.,TRBJ2-3,once,CASSQDRRGSTDTQYF,TGTGCCAGCAGCCAAGATCGGCGGGGTAGCACAGATACGCAGTATTTT
TRBV18,TRBD2,TRBJ2-5,.,CASSRGELAFETQYF,TGTGCCAGCTCCCGGGGGGAACTAGCGTTCGAGACCCAGTACTTC